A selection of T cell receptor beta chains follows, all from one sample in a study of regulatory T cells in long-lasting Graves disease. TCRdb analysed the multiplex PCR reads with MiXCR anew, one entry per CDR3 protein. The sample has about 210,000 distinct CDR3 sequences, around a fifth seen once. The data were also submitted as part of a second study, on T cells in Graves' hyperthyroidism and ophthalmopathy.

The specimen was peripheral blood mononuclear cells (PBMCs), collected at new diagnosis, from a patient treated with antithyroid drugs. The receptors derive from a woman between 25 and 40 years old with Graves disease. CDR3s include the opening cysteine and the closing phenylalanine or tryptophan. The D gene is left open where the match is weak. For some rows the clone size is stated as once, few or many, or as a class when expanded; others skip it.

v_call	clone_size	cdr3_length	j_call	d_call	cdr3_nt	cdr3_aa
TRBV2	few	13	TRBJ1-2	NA	TGTGCCAGCAGTGATGAGGGAAGAGGTGGCTACACCTTC	CASSDEGRGGYTF
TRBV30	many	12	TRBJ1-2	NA	TGTGCCGGGGGTCGTCCAGGCTATGGCTACACCTTC	CAGGRPGYGYTF
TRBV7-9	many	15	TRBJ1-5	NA	TGTGCCAGCAGTTCGGGACCCTTAACCGATCAGCCCCAGCATTTT	CASSSGPLTDQPQHF
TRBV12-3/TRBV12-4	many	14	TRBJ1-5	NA	TGTGCCAGCAGTACAGGGCATGGCAATCAGCCCCAGCATTTT	CASSTGHGNQPQHF
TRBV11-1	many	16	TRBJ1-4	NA	TGTGCCAGCAGCACTATCGACCCTGCAACTAATGAAAAACTGTTTTTT	CASSTIDPATNEKLFF
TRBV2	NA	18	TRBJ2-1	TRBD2	TGTGCCAGCAGTCGGACTAGCGGGAGGGCCCTTATTGCCGATGAGCAGTTCTTC	CASSRTSGRALIADEQFF
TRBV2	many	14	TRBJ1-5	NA	TGTGCCAGCAGTGTTAGGGGAGGGGGTCAGCCCCAGCATTTT	CASSVRGGGQPQHF
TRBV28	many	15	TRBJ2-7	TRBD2	TGTGCCAGCAGTGCCGGGACTAGCGGGGCAAACGAGCAGTACTTC	CASSAGTSGANEQYF
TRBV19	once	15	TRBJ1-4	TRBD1	TGTGCCAGTAGTCCCGCGGGACAGAGAAATGAAAAACTGTTTTTT	CASSPAGQRNEKLFF
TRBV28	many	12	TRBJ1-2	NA	TGTGCCAGCAGTCGTGGGACATATGGCTACACCTTC	CASSRGTYGYTF
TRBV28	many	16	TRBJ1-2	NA	TGTGCCAGCCCCCCCGTCGAGCCCCCATCTAACTATGGCTACACCTTC	CASPPVEPPSNYGYTF
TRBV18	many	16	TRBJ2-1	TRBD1	TGTGCCAGCTCACCAGGGACAGGGAACTCCTACAATGAGCAGTTCTTC	CASSPGTGNSYNEQFF
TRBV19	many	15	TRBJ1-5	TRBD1	TGTGCCAGTAAAGGGAGGGACAGGGGAGGCCAGCCCCAGCATTTT	CASKGRDRGGQPQHF
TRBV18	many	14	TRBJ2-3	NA	TGTGCCAGCTCACCCCCTATGACAACAGATACGCAGTATTTT	CASSPPMTTDTQYF
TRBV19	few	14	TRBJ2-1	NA	TGTGCCAGTAGTATGGGGACTGATTACAATGAGCAGTTCTTC	CASSMGTDYNEQFF
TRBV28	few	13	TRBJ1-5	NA	TGTGCCAGCAATGATGCCGGGAATCAGCCCCAGCATTTT	CASNDAGNQPQHF
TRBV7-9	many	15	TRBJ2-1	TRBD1	TGTGCCAGCAGCTCCGGGACAGGGGCCTACAATGAGCAGTTCTTC	CASSSGTGAYNEQFF
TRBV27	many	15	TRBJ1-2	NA	TGTGCCAGCAGTTCGTCAGACAGGCAAAACTATGGCTACACCTTC	CASSSSDRQNYGYTF
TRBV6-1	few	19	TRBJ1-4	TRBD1	TGTGCCAGCAGCCCTCTTCCGGGACAGGGGGCGAGAACTAATGAAAAACTGTTTTTT	CASSPLPGQGARTNEKLFF
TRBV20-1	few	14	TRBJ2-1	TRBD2	TGCAGTGCTGGTAGCGGGAGGGCCGATAATGAGCAGTTCTTC	CSAGSGRADNEQFF
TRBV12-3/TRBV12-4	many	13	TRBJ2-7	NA	TGTGCCAGCAGTTCTGGGGGGCCCTACGAGCAGTACTTC	CASSSGGPYEQYF
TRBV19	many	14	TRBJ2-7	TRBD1	TGTGCCAGTAGCGACAGGGGGAAACCCTACGAGCAGTACTTC	CASSDRGKPYEQYF
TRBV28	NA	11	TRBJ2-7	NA	TGTGCCAGCACCCCGGGATGGGAGCAGTACTTC	CASTPGWEQYF
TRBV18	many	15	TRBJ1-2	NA	TGTGCCAGCTCACCAGGGGAGGGACGGCGGTATGGCTACACCTTC	CASSPGEGRRYGYTF
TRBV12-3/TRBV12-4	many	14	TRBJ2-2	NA	TGTGCCAGCAGTCCGCTCACTAGGGCCGGGGAGCTGTTTTTT	CASSPLTRAGELFF
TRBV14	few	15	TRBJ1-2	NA	TGTGCCAGCAGCCAAGAGCTTGTACCCACAGGCGGCTACACCTTC	CASSQELVPTGGYTF
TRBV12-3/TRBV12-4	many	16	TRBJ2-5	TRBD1	TGTGCCAGTAGACTTTCCGTGGACAGGATGCGAGAGACCCAGTACTTC	CASRLSVDRMRETQYF